This T cell receptor (beta chain) was recovered during a study of shared clonotypes between healthy human individuals. The sample holds one count of this clone. Its antigen is not identified. General study points: All-four-donor shared clonotypes had higher generation probabilities than non-shared clonotypes did.

Naive CD8 cells lacked CD45RO, underwent positive selection for CCR7 and left out terminally differentiated effector memory CD45RA+ cells. Per the study methods: Junction-only immunoSEQ data arrived without quality scores, meaning filtering differed. Here immunoSEQ multiplex PCR was the method, and the copy in TCRdb shows in-frame clones only, minus some. V, J and clone size reflect that table, while D and trimming were determined from the DNA. Of millions of clones in the sample, under 95% were seen once. The V end was cut by 5 bases, the J end by 3 bases, with 10 bases between. Germline CDR1 reads SQVTM; CDR2 reads ANQGSEA. This CDR3 region has 12 residues.

The sequencing sample was made of naive CD8+ T cells from PBMCs. The source of this sequence is a man between 18 and 35 years old in good health. Some clones in this sample may be carry-over from other donors' samples. This rearrangement joins TRBV29-1 to TRBJ1-2; the D is unclear. In DNA form, the CDR3 reads TGCAGCGTTCTTCCAGGTGACTATGGCTACACCTTC. Translation gives CSVLPGDYGYTF.